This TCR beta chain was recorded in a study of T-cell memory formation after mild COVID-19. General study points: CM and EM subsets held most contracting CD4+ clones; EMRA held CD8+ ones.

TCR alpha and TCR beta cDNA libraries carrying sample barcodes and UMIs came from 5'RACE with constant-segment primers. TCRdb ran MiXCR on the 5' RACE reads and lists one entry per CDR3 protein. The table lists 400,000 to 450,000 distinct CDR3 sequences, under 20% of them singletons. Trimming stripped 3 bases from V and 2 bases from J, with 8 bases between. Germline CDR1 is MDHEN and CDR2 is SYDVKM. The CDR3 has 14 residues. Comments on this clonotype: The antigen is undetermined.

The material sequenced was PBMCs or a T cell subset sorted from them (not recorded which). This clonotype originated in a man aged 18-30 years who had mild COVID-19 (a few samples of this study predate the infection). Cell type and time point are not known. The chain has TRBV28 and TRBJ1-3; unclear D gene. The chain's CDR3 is CASSLRVPGNTIYF. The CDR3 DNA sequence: TGTGCCAGCAGTTTGAGGGTGCCTGGAAACACCATATATTTT.